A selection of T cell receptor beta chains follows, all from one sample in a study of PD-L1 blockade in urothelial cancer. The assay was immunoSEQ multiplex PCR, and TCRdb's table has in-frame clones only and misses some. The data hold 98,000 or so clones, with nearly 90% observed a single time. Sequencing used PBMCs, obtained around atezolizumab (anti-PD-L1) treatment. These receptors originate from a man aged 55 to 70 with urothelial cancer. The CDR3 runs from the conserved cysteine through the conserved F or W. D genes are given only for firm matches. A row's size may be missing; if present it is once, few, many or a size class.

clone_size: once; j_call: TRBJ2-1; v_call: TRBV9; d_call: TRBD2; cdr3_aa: CASSVDLPGTSYEQFF; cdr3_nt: TGTGCCAGCAGCGTAGACCTCCCCGGGACTAGCTATGAGCAGTTCTTC
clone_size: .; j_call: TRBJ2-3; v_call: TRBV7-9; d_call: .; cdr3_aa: CASSLRSAGDTQYF; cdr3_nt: TGTGCCAGCAGCTTACGGAGTGCTGGAGATACGCAGTATTTT
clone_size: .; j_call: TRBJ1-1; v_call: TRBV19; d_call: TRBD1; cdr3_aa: CASSIVQGIEAFF; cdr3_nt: TGTGCCAGTAGTATAGTACAGGGGATTGAAGCTTTCTTT
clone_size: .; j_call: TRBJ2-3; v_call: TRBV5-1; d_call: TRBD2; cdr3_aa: CASRERGRVTDTQYF; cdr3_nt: TGCGCCAGCAGAGAGCGGGGGAGGGTGACAGATACGCAGTATTTT
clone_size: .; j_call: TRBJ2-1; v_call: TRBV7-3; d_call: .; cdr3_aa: CASSSGAGFYNEQFF; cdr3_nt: TGTGCCAGCAGCTCCGGAGCGGGTTTCTACAATGAGCAGTTCTTC
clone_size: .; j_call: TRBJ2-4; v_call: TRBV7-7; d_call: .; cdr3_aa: CASSLGPGWENIQYF; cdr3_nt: TGTGCTAGCAGCTTAGGTCCGGGGTGGGAAAACATTCAGTACTTC
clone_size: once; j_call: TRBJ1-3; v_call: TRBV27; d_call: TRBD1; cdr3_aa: CASSQGGQEDSGNTIYF; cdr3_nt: TGTGCCAGCAGCCAAGGCGGACAGGAGGACTCTGGAAACACCATATATTTT
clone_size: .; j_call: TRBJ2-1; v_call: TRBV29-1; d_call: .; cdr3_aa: CSGEQAVNEQFF; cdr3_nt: TGCAGCGGAGAACAGGCGGTCAATGAGCAGTTCTTC
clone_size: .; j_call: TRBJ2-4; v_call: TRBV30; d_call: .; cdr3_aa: CAWSGLENIQYF; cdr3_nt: TGTGCCTGGAGTGGGCTGGAAAACATTCAGTACTTC
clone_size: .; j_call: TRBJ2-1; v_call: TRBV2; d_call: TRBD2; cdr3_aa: CASSETSGGSDEQFF; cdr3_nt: TGTGCCAGCAGTGAGACTAGCGGGGGGAGTGATGAGCAGTTCTTC
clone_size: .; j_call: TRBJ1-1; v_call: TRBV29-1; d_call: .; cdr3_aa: CSATGQNTEAFF; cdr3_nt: TGCAGCGCAACGGGACAGAACACTGAAGCTTTCTTT
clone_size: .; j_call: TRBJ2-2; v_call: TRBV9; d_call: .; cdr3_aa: CASSVGAGNTGELFF; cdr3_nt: TGTGCCAGCAGCGTAGGCGCGGGGAACACCGGGGAGCTGTTTTTT
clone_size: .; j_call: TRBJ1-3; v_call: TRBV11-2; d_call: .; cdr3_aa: CASSSPDGGNTIYF; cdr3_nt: TGTGCCAGCAGCTCTCCGGATGGGGGCAACACCATATATTTT
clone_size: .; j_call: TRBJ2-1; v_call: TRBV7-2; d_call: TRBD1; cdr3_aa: CASSLLGQGSDEQFF; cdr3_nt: TGTGCCAGCAGCTTACTGGGACAGGGTAGCGATGAGCAGTTCTTC
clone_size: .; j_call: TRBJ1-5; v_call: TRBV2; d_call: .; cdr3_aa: CASSVEGYQPQHF; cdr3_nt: TGTGCCAGCAGTGTGGAGGGATATCAGCCCCAGCATTTT
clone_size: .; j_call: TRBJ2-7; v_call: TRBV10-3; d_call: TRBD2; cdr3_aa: CAISGAVAGDRSSYEQYF; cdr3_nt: TGTGCCATCAGTGGCGCCGTAGCGGGAGACAGGAGCTCCTACGAGCAGTACTTC
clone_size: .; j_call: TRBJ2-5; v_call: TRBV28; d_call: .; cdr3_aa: CASSSERGGVPETQYF; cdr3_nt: TGTGCCAGCAGTTCCGAGAGGGGGGGAGTCCCGGAGACCCAGTACTTC
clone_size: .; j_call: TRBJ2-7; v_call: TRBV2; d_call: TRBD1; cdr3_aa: CASSEQGARYEQYF; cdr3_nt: TGTGCCAGCAGTGAACAGGGGGCTAGATACGAGCAGTACTTC
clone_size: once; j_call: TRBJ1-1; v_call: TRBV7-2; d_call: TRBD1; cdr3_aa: CASRLTGGKAEAFF; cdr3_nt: TGTGCCAGCAGACTAACAGGGGGCAAGGCTGAAGCTTTCTTT
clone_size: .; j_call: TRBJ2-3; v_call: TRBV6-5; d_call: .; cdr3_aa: CASSPPPPRSRKVYF; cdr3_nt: TGTGCCAGCAGTCCCCCGCCCCCGAGAAGCAGGAAGGTGTATTTT
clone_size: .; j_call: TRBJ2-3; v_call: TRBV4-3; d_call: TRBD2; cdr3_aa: CASSQSRAGGADTQYF; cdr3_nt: TGCGCCAGCAGCCAAAGCCGAGCGGGAGGGGCAGATACGCAGTATTTT
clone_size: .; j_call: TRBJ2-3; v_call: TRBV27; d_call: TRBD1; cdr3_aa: CASRPDRGRTDTQYF; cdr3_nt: TGTGCCAGCAGGCCCGACAGGGGGCGCACAGATACGCAGTATTTT
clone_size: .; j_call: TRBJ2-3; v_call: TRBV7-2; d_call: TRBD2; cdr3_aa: CASSLVAGGFTDTQYF; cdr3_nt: TGTGCCAGCAGCTTAGTGGCGGGAGGATTTACAGATACGCAGTATTTT
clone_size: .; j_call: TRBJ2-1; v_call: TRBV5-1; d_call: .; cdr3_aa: CASSLVGGEHNEQFF; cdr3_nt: TGCGCCAGCAGCTTGGTGGGAGGAGAACACAATGAGCAGTTCTTC
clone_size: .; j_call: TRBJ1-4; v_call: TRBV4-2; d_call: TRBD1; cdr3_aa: CASSQRQGGSNEKLFF; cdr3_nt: TGTGCCAGCAGCCAACGACAGGGGGGGAGTAATGAAAAACTGTTTTTT
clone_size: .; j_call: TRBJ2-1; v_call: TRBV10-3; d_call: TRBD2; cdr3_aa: CAISESGTSGNYNEQFF; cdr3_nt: TGTGCCATCAGTGAGTCGGGGACTAGCGGGAACTACAATGAGCAGTTCTTC
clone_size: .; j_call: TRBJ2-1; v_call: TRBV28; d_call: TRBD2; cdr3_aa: CASSSPLQREGYYNEQFF; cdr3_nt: TGTGCCAGCAGTTCCCCCCTCCAGCGGGAAGGGTATTACAATGAGCAGTTCTTC
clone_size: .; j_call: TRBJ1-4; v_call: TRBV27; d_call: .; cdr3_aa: CASRRDYNEKLFF; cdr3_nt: TGTGCCAGCCGGCGCGACTATAATGAAAAACTGTTTTTT
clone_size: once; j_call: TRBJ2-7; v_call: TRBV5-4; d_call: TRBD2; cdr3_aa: CASSLWGSGGYEQYF; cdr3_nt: TGTGCCAGCAGCTTGTGGGGTAGCGGGGGTTACGAGCAGTACTTC
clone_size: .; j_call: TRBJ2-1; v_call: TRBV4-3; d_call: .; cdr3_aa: CASSQEGGGSNNEQFF; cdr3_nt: TGCGCCAGCAGCCAAGAAGGGGGTGGATCGAACAATGAGCAGTTCTTC
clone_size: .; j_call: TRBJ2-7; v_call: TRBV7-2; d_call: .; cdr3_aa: CASSLGVGGAIEQYF; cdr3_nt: TGTGCCAGCAGCTTAGGAGTAGGGGGGGCTATCGAGCAGTACTTC
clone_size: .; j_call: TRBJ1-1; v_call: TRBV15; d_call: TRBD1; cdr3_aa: CATSKRQGAFSGTEAFF; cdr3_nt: TGTGCCACCAGCAAAAGACAGGGGGCCTTTTCGGGCACTGAAGCTTTCTTT
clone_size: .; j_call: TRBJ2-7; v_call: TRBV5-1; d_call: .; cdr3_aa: CASSKGGAEAYEQYF; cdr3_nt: TGCGCCAGCAGTAAAGGGGGAGCAGAGGCCTACGAGCAGTACTTC
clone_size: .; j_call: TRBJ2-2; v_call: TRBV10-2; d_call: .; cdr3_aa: CASSESTWGGLTGELFF; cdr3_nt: TGCGCCAGCAGTGAGTCTACGTGGGGGGGCCTCACCGGGGAGCTGTTTTTT
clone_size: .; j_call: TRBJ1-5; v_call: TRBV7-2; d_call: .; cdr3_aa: CASSPRGVSSGGVYQPQHF; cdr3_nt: TGTGCCAGCAGCCCTAGAGGGGTTTCGAGTGGGGGGGTTTATCAGCCCCAGCATTTT
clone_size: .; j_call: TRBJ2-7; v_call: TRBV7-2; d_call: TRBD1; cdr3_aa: CASSPRDRTYEQYF; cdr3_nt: TGTGCCAGCAGCCCCCGGGACAGGACCTACGAGCAGTACTTC
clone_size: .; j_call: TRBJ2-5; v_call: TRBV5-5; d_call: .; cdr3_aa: CASSLVPGRQETQYF; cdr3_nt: TGTGCCAGCAGCTTGGTTCCGGGTAGGCAAGAGACCCAGTACTTC
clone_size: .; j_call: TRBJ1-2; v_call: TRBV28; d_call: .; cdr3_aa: CASSLRVTNYGYTF; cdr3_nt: TGTGCCAGCAGTTTACGGGTAACTAACTATGGCTACACCTTC
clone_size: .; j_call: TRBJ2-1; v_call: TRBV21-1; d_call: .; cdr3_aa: CASTHRGSRFDEQFF; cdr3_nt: TGTGCCAGCACCCACCGGGGGTCGAGGTTCGATGAGCAGTTCTTC
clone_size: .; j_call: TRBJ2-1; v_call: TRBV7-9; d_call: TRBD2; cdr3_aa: CASSPTSGVSEQFF; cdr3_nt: TGTGCCAGCAGCCCAACTAGCGGGGTCAGTGAGCAGTTCTTC
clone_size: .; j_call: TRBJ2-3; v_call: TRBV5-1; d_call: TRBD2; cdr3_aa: CASSLLSGGQDTQYF; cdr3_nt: TGCGCCAGCAGCTTGCTTAGCGGGGGACAAGATACGCAGTATTTT
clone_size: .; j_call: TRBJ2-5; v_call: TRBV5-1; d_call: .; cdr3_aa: CASSLIHGETQYF; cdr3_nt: TGCGCCAGCAGCTTGATCCACGGAGAGACCCAGTACTTC
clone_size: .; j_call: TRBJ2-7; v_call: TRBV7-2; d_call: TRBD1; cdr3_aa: CASSPSAGTGANEQYF; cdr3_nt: TGTGCCAGCAGCCCCAGTGCCGGGACAGGGGCAAACGAGCAGTACTTC
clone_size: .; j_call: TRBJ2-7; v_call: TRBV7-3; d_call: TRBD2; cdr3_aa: CASSLSSGNYEQYF; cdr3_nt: TGTGCCAGCAGCTTATCCAGCGGGAATTACGAGCAGTACTTC
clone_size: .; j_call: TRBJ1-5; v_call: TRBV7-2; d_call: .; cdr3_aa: CASSLGVREGQPQHF; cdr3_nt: TGTGCCAGCAGCTTAGGAGTCCGGGAGGGGCAGCCCCAGCATTTT
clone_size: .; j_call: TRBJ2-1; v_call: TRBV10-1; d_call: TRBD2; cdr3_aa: CASSEYASGGPINEQFF; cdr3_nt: TGCGCCAGCAGTGAGTACGCTAGCGGGGGGCCTATCAATGAGCAGTTCTTC
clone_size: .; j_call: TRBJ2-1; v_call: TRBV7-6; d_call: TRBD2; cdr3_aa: CASSSLAGGGSYNEQFF; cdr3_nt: TGTGCCAGCAGCTCTCTAGCGGGAGGGGGGTCCTACAATGAGCAGTTCTTC
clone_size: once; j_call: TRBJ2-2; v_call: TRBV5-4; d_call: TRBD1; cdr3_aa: CASSLTGGIGELFF; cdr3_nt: TGTGCCAGCAGCTTGACAGGGGGGATCGGGGAGCTGTTTTTT
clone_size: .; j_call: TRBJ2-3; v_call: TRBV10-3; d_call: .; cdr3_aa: CAISVGGNSDTQYF; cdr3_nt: TGTGCCATCAGTGTCGGGGGAAATTCGGATACGCAGTATTTT
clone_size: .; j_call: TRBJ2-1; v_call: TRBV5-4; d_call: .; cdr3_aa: CASSSLEGRGAYNEQFF; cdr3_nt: TGTGCCAGCAGCTCCCTAGAAGGGCGGGGAGCCTACAATGAGCAGTTCTTC
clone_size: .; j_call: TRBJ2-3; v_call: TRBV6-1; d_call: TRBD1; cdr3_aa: CASRRTGSTDTQYF; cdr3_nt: TGTGCCAGCAGAAGGACAGGGAGCACAGATACGCAGTATTTT
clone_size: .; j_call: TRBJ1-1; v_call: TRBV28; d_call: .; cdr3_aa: CASSLSPRGGEAFF; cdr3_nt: TGTGCCAGCAGTTTATCCCCGAGGGGGGGTGAAGCTTTCTTT
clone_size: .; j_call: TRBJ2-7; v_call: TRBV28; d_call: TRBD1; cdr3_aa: CASRDGTAYEQYF; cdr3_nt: TGTGCCAGCAGGGATGGGACAGCCTACGAGCAGTACTTC